These 20 T cell receptor beta chains originate from one sample sequenced in a study of blood T cell repertoires in COVID-19. Repertoires were generated with immunoSEQ multiplex PCR, while TCRdb's copy carries only in-frame clones and drops some. There are 15,000 to 20,000 clones in the sample; approximately 80% occur only once, and approximately 26% lies in the top ten. Sequencing input: peripheral blood. These TCRs come from a woman in her 70s with active COVID-19.

V is TRBV5-1 and J is TRBJ1-6, with 7 bases matching TRBD1. The CDR3 runs to 14 residues. V shed 3 bases, J shed 7 bases, and the junction held 4 bases outside the gene matches. Germline-derived CDR1 and CDR2 are SGHRS and YFSETQ. CDR3 protein: CASSSGTANSPLHF. In nucleotides, the CDR3 is TGCGCCAGCAGCTCGGGGACAGCAAATTCACCCCTCCACTTT.

J is TRBJ2-2 and V is TRBV2; 12 nucleotides align to TRBD2. CDR3 length: 16 amino acids. In germline, CDR1 is SNHLY, CDR2 FYNNEI. Losses at the gene ends were 8 bases for V and 4 bases for J; bases not matched to a gene: 8. The CDR3 DNA reads as TGTGCCAGCCGTGCTAGCGGGAGGGGGGGCACCGGGGAGCTGTTTTTT. This sequence encodes CASRASGRGGTGELFF.

Sample share makes this clone large. V is TRBV4-3 and J is TRBJ2-7; 7 bases are a match to TRBD1. The junction had 8 bases not matched to a gene; V was cut back by 4 bases and J by 2 bases. The CDR3 has 15 residues. Germline V gene sequence: CDR1 LGHNA, CDR2 YSLEER. Written as DNA, the CDR3 is TGCGCCAGCAGCCTCTACGGGACAGCTACCTACGAGCAGTACTTC. This codes for CASSLYGTATYEQYF.

The chain recombines TRBV29-1 with TRBJ2-7; 7 nucleotides align to TRBD2. The V gene end was trimmed by 4 bases and the J gene end by 3 bases; junction bases not matched to a gene: 3. Per the germline V gene, CDR1 is SQVTM and CDR2 is ANQGSEA. The length of the CDR3 is 12 residues. The DNA of the CDR3 is TGCAGCGTTGGTCGGGGGGACTACGAGCAGTACTTC. This gives the protein CSVGRGDYEQYF.

The chain employs TRBV11-2 and TRBJ2-6; TRBD1 matches 7 bases. Germline V lookup: CDR1 SGHAT, CDR2 FQNNGV. Trimming took 4 bases from V and 9 from J; bases not matched to a gene: 6. The CDR3 is made up of 14 amino acids. CDR3 amino acids: CASSSPRQGNVLTF. The CDR3 DNA reads as TGTGCCAGCAGCTCACCTAGACAGGGCAACGTCCTGACTTTC.

V is TRBV14 and J is TRBJ2-7; 9 bases line up with TRBD1. Germline V gives CDR1 SGHDN, CDR2 FVKESK. CDR3 length equals 15 residues. With 3 bases clipped from V and 5 bases from J, the junction kept 8 bases outside the gene matches. The CDR3 loop reads CASSHPGTGFNEQYF. The CDR3 nucleotides read TGTGCCAGCAGCCATCCCGGGACAGGGTTTAACGAGCAGTACTTC.

The chain couples TRBV14 to TRBJ2-1; TRBD2 matches 13 bases. The CDR3 spans 15 residues. Losses at the gene ends were 5 bases for V and 8 bases for J; bases not matched to a gene: 6. Per the germline V gene, CDR1 is SGHDN and CDR2 is FVKESK. CDR3 DNA: TGTGCCAGCAGCGATGGACTAGCGGGAGTGTATGAGCAGTTCTTC. Its translation is CASSDGLAGVYEQFF.

The chain uses TRBV6-2 or TRBV6-3 and TRBJ2-6; maybe TRBD1 (6 bases). The V gene's germline CDR1 is MNHEY and CDR2 SVGEGT. V lost 0 bases and J lost 3, with 12 bases in between. The CDR3 spans 17 residues. The CDR3 DNA reads as TGTGCCAGCAGTTACTCGTTTACAGGGCGTGGGGCCAACGTCCTGACTTTC. Translation: CASSYSFTGRGANVLTF.

V is TRBV5-8 and J is TRBJ2-7, with 7 bases matching TRBD1. After removal of 3 bases from V and 4 bases from J, the junction contained 10 bases not matched to a gene. The V gene's germline CDR1 is SGHTS and CDR2 YDEGEE. CDR3 length: 15 residues. The CDR3 region has the DNA TGTGCCAGCAGCTCCCCAAGGAAGGGGGCTTACGAGCAGTACTTC. Translation: CASSSPRKGAYEQYF.

The genes are TRBV5-1 and TRBJ2-5; TRBD2 might be the D (6 bases). The V and J ends lost 2 bases and 6 bases respectively, with 14 bases between them. Germline V gene data show CDR1 as SGHRS and CDR2 as YFSETQ. CDR3 size: 14 residues. CDR3 region: CASSFGTDSKTQYF. Here the CDR3 DNA reads TGCGCCAGCAGCTTCGGGACTGATTCTAAGACCCAGTACTTC.

The chain carries TRBV24-1 and TRBJ2-2, with 11 nucleotides matching TRBD2. The CDR3 loop spans 20 amino acids. J gave up 4 bases and V 2 bases, and 14 bases lay outside the gene matches. Germline V gene sequence: CDR1 KGHDR, CDR2 SFDVKD. The CDR3 DNA reads as TGTGCCACCAGTGATTATGGGACTAGCGGTCCCCAGGCCGCCACCGGGGAGCTGTTTTTT. It yields the protein CATSDYGTSGPQAATGELFF.

V and J are TRBV6-5 and TRBJ2-3; 7 bases agree with TRBD1. The V and J ends lost 7 bases and 2 bases, in that order; junction bases with no gene match: 9. The CDR3 has 15 amino acids. The germline V gene has CDR1 MNHEY and CDR2 SVGAGI. CDR3 protein: CASIKDRVFTDTQYF. The CDR3, as DNA: TGTGCCAGCATTAAAGACAGGGTCTTCACAGATACGCAGTATTTT.

This chain uses TRBV7-9 with TRBJ1-1; D not certain. V lost 1 base and J 6 bases, leaving 12 bases between the germline ends. Germline CDR1 and CDR2: SEHNR and FQNEAQ (reference sequence). This CDR3 contains 14 residues. The CDR3 protein is CASSLERELAEAFF. CDR3 sequence (DNA): TGTGCCAGCAGCTTAGAACGGGAATTGGCTGAAGCTTTCTTT.

The CDR3 is CASRGRETQYF. CDR3 nucleotide sequence: TGTGCCAGCAGGGGGCGGGAGACCCAGTACTTC. The V and J genes are TRBV12-3 or TRBV12-4 and TRBJ2-5; the D gene is possibly TRBD1 (5 bases). The CDR3 has 11 residues. Deletions cut 6 bases from V and 5 bases from J, with 7 bases between.

This sequence joins TRBV5-1 and TRBJ2-5; 7 bases line up with TRBD1. From germline, CDR1 is SGHRS and CDR2 YFSETQ. This CDR3 is built from 13 residues. V dropped 7 bases and J dropped 1; count of bases not matched to a gene: 4. The chain's CDR3 is CASSDRVQETQYF. The CDR3, as DNA: TGCGCCAGCTCCGACAGGGTCCAAGAGACCCAGTACTTC.

A few counts support this clone. The chain carries TRBV28 and TRBJ1-2; tentative D call: TRBD1 (6 bases). The V end lost 3 bases, the J end lost 8 bases, and 13 bases lay between the germline ends. Germline V gives CDR1 MDHEN, CDR2 SYDVKM. The CDR3 has 13 amino acids. In DNA, the CDR3 is TGTGCCAGCAGTTTTTTGGGGGCGCGAGGCTACACCTTC. Encoded protein: CASSFLGARGYTF.

This clone is classed as medium-sized. The rearrangement joins TRBV6-2 or TRBV6-3 to TRBJ2-7; TRBD1 matches at 9 bases. The germline V gene has CDR1 MNHEY and CDR2 SVGEGT. The CDR3 loop spans 15 amino acids. Trimming removed 2 bases from V and 4 bases from J; junction bases left unmatched: 6. The CDR3 loop reads CASSYDGTGSYEQYF. Here the CDR3 DNA reads TGTGCCAGCAGTTACGATGGGACAGGGTCGTACGAGCAGTACTTC.

V usage is TRBV5-4 and J usage is TRBJ2-2, with D maybe TRBD2 (5 bases). CDR3 length equals 14 residues. Trimming stripped 0 bases from V and 6 bases from J, with 9 bases between. Germline V gene lookup returns CDR1 SGHNT and CDR2 YYREEE (reference sequence). CDR3 residues: CASSLGTPPGELFF. CDR3 sequence (DNA): TGTGCCAGCAGCTTGGGGACTCCCCCCGGGGAGCTGTTTTTT.

V and J are TRBV9 and TRBJ2-1; 9 nucleotides agree with TRBD2. The trim removed 2 bases at V and 0 bases at J, leaving 0 bases unmatched. The CDR3 spans 15 residues. Germline CDR1 and CDR2: SGDLS and YYNGEE. The CDR3 nucleotides are TGTGCCAGCAGCGTTAGCGGGAGCTCCTACAATGAGCAGTTCTTC. This translates into CASSVSGSSYNEQFF.

The CDR3 loop reads CAISADSEQYF. The CDR3 DNA reads as TGTGCCATCAGTGCGGACTCCGAGCAGTACTTC. This chain connects TRBV10-3 to TRBJ2-7; D is perhaps TRBD2 (5 bases). The V end was cut by 4 bases, the J end by 6 bases, with 7 bases between. CDR3 length: 11 amino acids. The germline gives CDR1 ENHRY, CDR2 SYGVKD.